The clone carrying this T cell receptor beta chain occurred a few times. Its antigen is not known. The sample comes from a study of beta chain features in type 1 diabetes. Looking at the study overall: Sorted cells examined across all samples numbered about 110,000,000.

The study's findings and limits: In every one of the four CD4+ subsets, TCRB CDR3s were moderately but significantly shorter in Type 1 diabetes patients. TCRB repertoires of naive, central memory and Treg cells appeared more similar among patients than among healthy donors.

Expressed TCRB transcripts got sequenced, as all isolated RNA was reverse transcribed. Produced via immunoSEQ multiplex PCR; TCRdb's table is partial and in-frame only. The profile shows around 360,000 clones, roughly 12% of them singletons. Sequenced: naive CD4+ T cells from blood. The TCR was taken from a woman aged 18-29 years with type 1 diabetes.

The CDR3 DNA reads as TGTGCCAGCAGCCCAAACGAGTACACTGAAGCTTTCTTT. As protein: CASSPNEYTEAFF. This sequence joins TRBV7-7 and TRBJ1-1; D uncertain. This CDR3 has 13 residues. Germline values: CDR1 SSHAT, CDR2 FNYEAQ (reference sequence). The V and J ends lost 5 bases and 3 bases respectively, with 10 bases between them.